Following are 18 T cell receptor beta chains from one sample sequenced in a study of OX40 agonist ivuxolimab in advanced cancers. Repertoires were generated with immunoSEQ multiplex PCR, while TCRdb's copy carries only in-frame clones and drops some. The data show approximately 60,000 clones, approximately 89% seen once. Sequencing used CD4+ or CD8+ T cells sorted from blood, obtained in a trial of the OX40 agonist ivuxolimab. The source is an adult with an advanced solid tumor such as melanoma, head and neck, liver or kidney cancer.

This clone appeared a few times. This chain links TRBV5-8 with TRBJ2-7, with D possibly TRBD1 on 7 matching bases. V was clipped by 10 bases and J by 3 bases, with 17 bases between them. This CDR3 has 13 amino acids. CDR1 and CDR2 (germline): SGHTS, YDEGEE. The CDR3: CAPRGVGIYEQYF. CDR3 DNA sequence: TGTGCCCCCAGGGGGGTAGGGATCTACGAGCAGTACTTC. The full variable domain, completed using reference TRBV5-8 and TRBJ2-7, is EAGVTQSPTHLIKTRGQQATLRCSPISGHTSVYWYQQALGLGLQFLLWYDEGEERNRGNFPPRFSGRQFPNYSSELNVNALELEDSALYLCAPRGVGIYEQYFGPGTRLTVT.

The genes are TRBV2 and TRBJ2-2; D unclear. Germline V lookup: CDR1 SNHLY, CDR2 FYNNEI. The V and J ends lost 3 bases and 3 bases respectively, with 5 bases between them. This CDR3 is built from 13 residues. The CDR3 loop is CASSEGYTGELFF. In nucleotides, the CDR3 is TGTGCCAGCAGTGAGGGATACACCGGGGAGCTGTTTTTT.

A single count supports this clone. This rearrangement joins TRBV19 to TRBJ2-1; 7 bases map to TRBD2. The V segment lost 5 bases and the J segment 7 bases; nucleotides outside the gene matches: 8. The CDR3 runs 14 residues. Germline V gene lookup returns CDR1 LNHDA and CDR2 SQIVND (reference sequence). CDR3: CASSHTGTTNEQFF. The CDR3 DNA sequence: TGTGCCAGTAGTCACACCGGGACTACGAATGAGCAGTTCTTC.

The CDR3 DNA reads TGTGCCAGCAGCTTCTTCGACGGAAACACCATATATTTT. It yields the protein CASSFFDGNTIYF. The chain combines TRBV5-5 with TRBJ1-3; D call uncertain. Germline CDR1 is SGHKS and CDR2 is YYEKEE (reference sequence). The germline V and J ends were trimmed by 2 bases and 4 bases, with 7 bases remaining between them. This CDR3 is 13 amino acids long.

V and J are TRBV28 and TRBJ2-7, with D tentatively TRBD1 (6 bases). Germline V lookup: CDR1 MDHEN, CDR2 SYDVKM. The V end lost 6 bases, the J end lost 3 bases, and 9 bases lay between the germline ends. CDR3 length equals 12 residues. The CDR3 region has the DNA TGTGCCAGCAGGACAGGAGTCTACGAGCAGTACTTC. Protein sequence: CASRTGVYEQYF.

The chain combines TRBV28 with TRBJ2-7, with 9 nucleotides matching TRBD2. Trimming took 10 bases from V and 4 from J; bases not matched to a gene: 8. The V gene's germline CDR1 is MDHEN and CDR2 SYDVKM. This CDR3 region has 13 residues. The CDR3 is CATISGRVYEQYF. CDR3 sequence (DNA): TGTGCCACTATTAGCGGGAGAGTGTACGAGCAGTACTTC.

This sequence joins TRBV9 and TRBJ2-1; D is uncertain. The length of the CDR3 is 13 residues. The V and J ends lost 0 bases and 9 bases respectively, with 10 bases between them. Per germline, CDR1 SGDLS and CDR2 YYNGEE. The CDR3 bases are TGTGCCAGCAGCGTAGATCCTAAGGGTGAGCAGTTCTTC. Its protein product is CASSVDPKGEQFF.

The rearrangement joins TRBV18 to TRBJ2-3; D might be TRBD2 (5 bases). The CDR3 totals 15 residues. Trimming shortened V by 4 bases and J by 3 bases, and 14 bases separated the two germline ends. Germline V CDR1 and CDR2: KGHSH, LQKENI. DNA of the CDR3: TGTGCCAGCTCACTCCCTTTTTCGGGGACAGATACGCAGTATTTT. Amino acids: CASSLPFSGTDTQYF.

The chain carries TRBV6-6 and TRBJ1-5; tentatively, D is TRBD1 (5 bases). The length of the CDR3 is 14 residues. V shed 10 bases and J shed 1 base, with 14 bases lying between them. Germline assignment: CDR1 MNHNY and CDR2 SVGAGI (reference sequence). The CDR3 coding sequence is TGTGCCACACACGCCGGGGGGAGCAATCAGCCCCAGCATTTT. Protein product: CATHAGGSNQPQHF.

The chain combines TRBV6-5 with TRBJ1-1, with D maybe TRBD1 (6 bases). Trimming cost V 0 bases and J 3 bases, with 11 bases left between them. Germline CDR1 is MNHEY and CDR2 is SVGAGI. The CDR3 covers 15 residues. DNA for the CDR3: TGTGCCAGCAGTTACTCTACAGGGCGGCACACTGAAGCTTTCTTT. Its protein product is CASSYSTGRHTEAFF.

The V and J genes are TRBV29-1 and TRBJ2-2; D gene ambiguous. V lost 0 bases and J 1 base, leaving 6 bases between the germline ends. Per germline, CDR1 SQVTM and CDR2 ANQGSEA. The CDR3 loop spans 14 amino acids. The CDR3 DNA sequence: TGCAGCGTTGAAGATGGTCTGAACACCGGGGAGCTGTTTTTT. Encoded protein: CSVEDGLNTGELFF.

This chain uses TRBV5-4 with TRBJ1-1, with TRBD1 matching over 10 bases. The CDR3 contains 14 residues. CDR1 SGHNT and CDR2 YYREEE come from the germline V gene (reference sequence). Unmatched junction bases numbered 4, after V lost 3 bases and J lost 5 bases. The CDR3: CASSSGQGETEAFF. CDR3 nucleotide sequence: TGTGCCAGCAGCTCAGGACAGGGGGAAACTGAAGCTTTCTTT.

This clone appeared a few times. The chain carries TRBV9 and TRBJ2-7; possibly TRBD1 for D (5 bases). V shed 0 bases and J shed 5 bases, with 12 bases lying between them. This CDR3 is 14 amino acids long. Germline V gene data show CDR1 as SGDLS and CDR2 as YYNGEE. In nucleotides, the CDR3 is TGTGCCAGCAGCGTAGTTGGATGGGGCAACGAGCAGTACTTC. It specifies CASSVVGWGNEQYF.

The chain carries TRBV11-3 and TRBJ2-5; weak D call: TRBD2 (7 bases). Germline assignment: CDR1 SGHNT and CDR2 YENEEA. Trimming removed 5 bases from V and 7 bases from J, with 17 bases in between. The CDR3 has 14 amino acids. CDR3 protein: CASSPRGVGGTQYF. As DNA, the CDR3 is TGTGCCAGCAGCCCTCGGGGGGTAGGGGGGACCCAGTACTTC.

In this sample, this clone turned up a few times. This chain uses TRBV5-1 with TRBJ2-1; 10 nucleotides align to TRBD1. J gave up 3 bases and V 3 bases, and 15 bases lay outside the gene matches. The CDR3 has 19 residues. The germline V gene encodes CDR1 SGHRS and CDR2 YFSETQ. In nucleotides, the CDR3 is TGCGCCAGCAGCTCAAGACAGGGGGCGTCCCTATTTTACTACAATGAGCAGTTCTTC. It is translated as CASSSRQGASLFYYNEQFF.

This clone showed up just a few times. The rearrangement uses TRBV4-1 and TRBJ1-5, with 8 bases lining up with TRBD1. The CDR3 totals 21 residues. Germline CDR1 is MGHRA and CDR2 is YSYEKL. V shed 3 bases and J 2 bases; nucleotides not matched to a gene: 21. The CDR3 sequence: CASSQTIRGQVRNLGNQPQHF. CDR3 nucleotides: TGCGCCAGCAGCCAGACTATACGGGGACAGGTTCGAAATCTAGGCAATCAGCCCCAGCATTTT.

The chain couples TRBV6-1 to TRBJ2-7; D not certain. Germline V gene data show CDR1 as MNHNS and CDR2 as SASEGT. The CDR3 is 15 amino acids. Trimming removed 6 bases from V and 0 bases from J, with 15 bases in between. The CDR3, as DNA: TGTGCCAGCAGGCCAAACACAGTTCCCTCCTACGAGCAGTACTTC. Translating it yields CASRPNTVPSYEQYF.

The chain couples TRBV9 to TRBJ2-3; TRBD2 agrees at 11 bases. The length of the CDR3 is 18 residues. Germline lookup yields CDR1 SGDLS and CDR2 YYNGEE. The V and J ends lost 0 bases and 0 bases, in that order; junction bases with no gene match: 6. Here the CDR3 reads CASSVVGTSGRSTDTQYF. The CDR3 nucleotides are TGTGCCAGCAGCGTAGTGGGGACTAGCGGTCGTAGCACAGATACGCAGTATTTT.